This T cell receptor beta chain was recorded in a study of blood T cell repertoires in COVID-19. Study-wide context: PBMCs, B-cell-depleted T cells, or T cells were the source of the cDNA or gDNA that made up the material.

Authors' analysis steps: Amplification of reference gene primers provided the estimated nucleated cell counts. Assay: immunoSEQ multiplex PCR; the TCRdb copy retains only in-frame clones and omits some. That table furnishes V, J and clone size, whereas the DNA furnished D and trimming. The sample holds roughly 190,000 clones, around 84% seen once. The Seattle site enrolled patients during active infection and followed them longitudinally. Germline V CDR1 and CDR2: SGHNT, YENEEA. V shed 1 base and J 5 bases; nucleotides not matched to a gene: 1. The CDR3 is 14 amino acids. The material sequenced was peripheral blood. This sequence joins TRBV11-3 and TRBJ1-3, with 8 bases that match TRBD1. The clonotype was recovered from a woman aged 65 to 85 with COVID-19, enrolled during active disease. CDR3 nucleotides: TGTGCCAGCAGCTTAGGACAGGGGAGAAACACCATATATTTT. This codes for CASSLGQGRNTIYF. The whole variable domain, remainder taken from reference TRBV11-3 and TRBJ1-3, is EAGVVQSPRYKIIEKKQPVAFWCNPISGHNTLYWYLQNLGQGPELLIRYENEEAVDDSQLPKDRFSAERLKGVDSTLKIQPAELGDSAVYLCASSLGQGRNTIYFGEGSWLTVV.